Shown below are 28 T cell receptor beta chains from a single sample sequenced in a study of blood T cell repertoires in COVID-19 (dated by TCRdb to 2018 to 2020). Library method: the immunoSEQ multiplex PCR assay. TCRdb obtained this table from immuneACCESS and retained in-frame rearrangements with V and J assigned. These tables miss some clones; where compared with another copy, unresolved V genes account for less than half of the shortfall, and the remainder is unexplained. The sample profile shows around 260,000 clones; around 86% of them were found once. The ten biggest clones cover approximately 12% of the sample. Input material: peripheral blood. The receptor set was obtained from a human donor in a cohort sampled during active COVID-19.

CDR3 sequence (DNA): TGTGCCAGCAGCCGGACAGGGGAGTTCACTGAAGCTTTCTTT. Amino acids: CASSRTGEFTEAFF. The chain has TRBV2 and TRBJ1-1; 9 bases align to TRBD1. Germline CDR1 is SNHLY and CDR2 is FYNNEI. The CDR3 is 14 residues long. V gave up 6 bases and J gave up 4 bases; unmatched junction bases: 6.

The V gene is TRBV2, the J gene TRBJ2-3; TRBD2 aligns across 14 bases. V dropped 10 bases and J dropped 6; count of bases not matched to a gene: 9. The CDR3 loop spans 15 amino acids. Germline CDR1 is SNHLY and CDR2 is FYNNEI. CDR3 in DNA: TGTGCCACCCGGGGACTAGCGGGGGTCCCCGATACGCAGTATTTT. It yields the protein CATRGLAGVPDTQYF.

Here the CDR3 reads CASSRLAGVYEQYF. The CDR3 DNA follows: TGTGCCAGCAGCCGCTTAGCGGGAGTCTACGAGCAGTACTTC. V usage is TRBV7-9 and J usage is TRBJ2-7, with 9 bases aligning to TRBD2. The CDR3 runs to 14 residues. Germline lookup yields CDR1 SEHNR and CDR2 FQNEAQ (reference sequence). V trimming: 5 bases; J trimming: 3 bases; junction bases outside the gene matches: 5. The full variable domain, completed using reference TRBV7-9 and TRBJ2-7, is DTGVSQNPRHKITKRGQNVTFRCDPISEHNRLYWYRQTLGQGPEFLTYFQNEAQLEKSRLLSDRFSAERPKGSFSTLEIQRTEQGDSAMYLCASSRLAGVYEQYFGPGTRLTVT.

The chain carries TRBV28 and TRBJ1-2; a possible D gene is TRBD1 (6 bases). Germline V gene data show CDR1 as MDHEN and CDR2 as SYDVKM. Between the trimmed V and J ends, which lost 7 bases and 7 bases, there was a span of 16 bases. This CDR3 contains 13 residues. The CDR3 coding sequence is TGTGCCAGCAAGCCACCACAGGGATCTGGCTACACCTTC. This sequence encodes CASKPPQGSGYTF.

J is TRBJ2-1 and V is TRBV5-8, with 10 bases lining up with TRBD1. V was pared by 1 base and J by 5 bases, with 3 bases of the junction left unmatched. CDR1 and CDR2 (germline): SGHTS, YDEGEE. The CDR3 has 15 amino acids. CDR3 in DNA: TGTGCCAGCAGCTTGCTGACAGGGGGCAACAATGAGCAGTTCTTC. It specifies CASSLLTGGNNEQFF.

The chain links TRBV6-5 to TRBJ2-3; 10 nucleotides match TRBD2. The junction had 5 bases not matched to a gene; V was cut back by 4 bases and J by 1 base. The CDR3 length is 16 residues. CDR1 is MNHEY, CDR2 SVGAGI, per germline. The chain's CDR3 is CASSLRLAGGTDTQYF. CDR3 nucleotides: TGTGCCAGCAGTTTGCGGCTAGCGGGGGGCACAGATACGCAGTATTTT.

This rearrangement joins TRBV5-4 to TRBJ1-6; 8 bases match TRBD1. Germline V gene sequence: CDR1 SGHNT, CDR2 YYREEE (reference sequence). V was clipped by 5 bases and J by 9 bases; unmatched bases: 7. This CDR3 has 14 amino acids. The CDR3 loop reads CASSLTGVVSPLHF. The CDR3 DNA sequence: TGTGCCAGCAGTTTGACAGGGGTGGTTTCACCCCTCCACTTT.

The V call is TRBV7-2, the J call TRBJ1-2; D is uncertain. Deletions cut 1 base from V and 4 bases from J, with 19 bases between. Germline V gene data show CDR1 as SGHTA and CDR2 as FQGNSA. The CDR3 length is 17 residues. CDR3 in amino acids: CASSLGGGAFAPYGYTF. The DNA for the CDR3 is TGTGCCAGCAGCTTAGGGGGAGGTGCCTTCGCACCCTATGGCTACACCTTC. Complete variable domain (other parts from reference TRBV7-2 and TRBJ1-2): GAGVSQSPSNKVTEKGKDVELRCDPISGHTALYWYRQSLGQGLEFLIYFQGNSAPDKSGLPSDRFSAERTGGSVSTLTIQRTQQEDSAVYLCASSLGGGAFAPYGYTFGSGTRLTVV.

The chain joins TRBV7-7 to TRBJ2-2, with TRBD2 matching over 9 bases. The CDR3 contains 17 residues. V was pared by 1 base and J by 2 bases, with 5 bases of the junction left unmatched. CDR1 and CDR2 (germline): SSHAT, FNYEAQ (reference sequence). The CDR3 DNA follows: TGTGCCAGCAGCTTAGACCTAGCGGGGAGTAACACCGGGGAGCTGTTTTTT. Protein: CASSLDLAGSNTGELFF. The variable domain in full, completed from reference TRBV7-7 and TRBJ2-2, reads GAGVSQSPRYKVTKRGQDVTLRCDPISSHATLYWYQQALGQGPEFLTYFNYEAQPDKSGLPSDRFSAERPEGSISTLTIQRTEQRDSAMYRCASSLDLAGSNTGELFFGEGSRLTVL.

This clone has a handful of counts. J is TRBJ1-3 and V is TRBV25-1, with D possibly TRBD1 on 5 matching bases. Germline CDR1 MGHDK, CDR2 SYGVNS. The V end was cut by 9 bases, the J end by 2 bases, with 20 bases between. The CDR3 length is 16 residues. DNA for the CDR3: TGTGCCAGAAAAAGATACCCTACCAGGGCTGGAAACACCATATATTTT. Translation: CARKRYPTRAGNTIYF.

The CDR3 nucleotides read TGTGCCAGCAGCCCCCGTCGACTAGCGGGAGTAGGCGAGCAGTACTTC. It yields the protein CASSPRRLAGVGEQYF. V gene TRBV7-2 combines with J gene TRBJ2-7, with 12 bases aligning to TRBD2. Trimming removed 5 bases from V and 6 bases from J; junction bases left unmatched: 11. The germline gives CDR1 SGHTA, CDR2 FQGNSA. This CDR3 contains 16 residues.

The chain joins TRBV28 to TRBJ2-7; 7 bases fit TRBD2. The ends lost 4 bases at V and 7 bases at J; junction bases unmatched: 4. Germline V gives CDR1 MDHEN, CDR2 SYDVKM. CDR3 size: 12 residues. CDR3 in amino acids: CASSSPGGEQYF. The CDR3 region has the DNA TGTGCCAGCAGTTCCCCGGGGGGAGAGCAGTACTTC. Full variable domain (rest looked up from reference TRBV28 and TRBJ2-7): DVKVTQSSRYLVKRTGEKVFLECVQDMDHENMFWYRQDPGLGLRLIYFSYDVKMKEKGDIPEGYSVSREKKERFSLILESASTNQTSMYLCASSSPGGEQYFGPGTRLTVT.

This clone showed up just once. The V and J genes are TRBV7-9 and TRBJ2-1; 9 bases agree with TRBD1. The CDR3 has 17 amino acids. The germline CDR1 and CDR2 sequences are SEHNR and FQNEAQ (reference sequence). J lost 6 bases, V lost 4 bases, and 13 bases had no gene match. CDR3 in amino acids: CASSYRGLAGASNEQFF. The CDR3 DNA reads TGTGCCAGCAGCTACAGGGGGCTGGCGGGAGCGTCCAATGAGCAGTTCTTC.

This rearrangement joins TRBV18 to TRBJ2-3; D might be TRBD2 (5 bases). The CDR3 is 14 residues long. In germline, CDR1 is KGHSH, CDR2 LQKENI. V lost 7 bases and J lost 3, with 14 bases in between. This CDR3 is CASYTSRATDTQYF. The CDR3 DNA reads TGTGCCAGCTATACATCGAGGGCAACAGATACGCAGTATTTT. The full variable domain, completed using reference TRBV18 and TRBJ2-3, is NAGVMQNPRHLVRRRGQEARLRCSPMKGHSHVYWYRQLPEEGLKFMVYLQKENIIDESGMPKERFSAEFPKEGPSILRIQQVVRGDSAAYFCASYTSRATDTQYFGPGTRLTVL.

The genes are TRBV29-1 and TRBJ2-7, with D possibly matching TRBD2 (5 bases). The CDR3 loop spans 13 amino acids. Germline assignment: CDR1 SQVTM and CDR2 ANQGSEA. V was clipped by 4 bases and J by 6 bases, with 16 bases between them. CDR3 residues: CSVVGSRATEQYF. As DNA, the CDR3 is TGCAGCGTTGTGGGGAGTCGGGCCACCGAGCAGTACTTC.

This chain links TRBV6-6 with TRBJ2-1, with 9 bases aligning to TRBD2. This CDR3 contains 13 residues. The junction had 5 bases not matched to a gene; V was cut back by 10 bases and J by 4 bases. Per germline, CDR1 MNHNY and CDR2 SVGAGI (reference sequence). CDR3 DNA sequence: TGTGCCATCTGGACTAGCGTTTACAATGAGCAGTTCTTC. This gives the protein CAIWTSVYNEQFF.

The gene calls are TRBV7-2 and TRBJ2-5; possible D gene TRBD1, 6 bases. The germline gives CDR1 SGHTA, CDR2 FQGNSA. Trimming stripped 1 base from V and 2 bases from J, with 20 bases between. The CDR3 totals 18 residues. CDR3 bases: TGTGCCAGCAGCTTAGGGTTGTTGGGACACCGGGGACAAGAGACCCAGTACTTC. Translation: CASSLGLLGHRGQETQYF.

The gene calls are TRBV9 and TRBJ2-3; 7 positions agree with TRBD2. V was clipped by 4 bases and J by 3 bases; unmatched bases: 5. CDR3 length: 14 amino acids. Germline V CDR1 and CDR2: SGDLS, YYNGEE. The CDR3 coding sequence is TGTGCCAGCAGCCCCGGGGGGAGTACAGATACGCAGTATTTT. This translates into CASSPGGSTDTQYF.

In DNA, the CDR3 is TGTGCCAGTAGTACCCTCGGGACAAGCAGCTCTGGAAACACCATATATTTT. As protein: CASSTLGTSSSGNTIYF. The chain has TRBV19 and TRBJ1-3, with D possibly TRBD1 on 6 matching bases. This CDR3 has 17 residues. Trimming took 4 bases from V and 0 from J, leaving 16 bases between them. Germline CDR1 is LNHDA and CDR2 is SQIVND (reference sequence).

V and J are TRBV5-1 and TRBJ1-6; 7 nucleotides align to TRBD1. J lost 7 bases, V lost 4 bases, and 8 bases had no gene match. Germline V lookup: CDR1 SGHRS, CDR2 YFSETQ. The CDR3 spans 15 residues. The CDR3 nucleotides are TGCGCCAGCAGCCCTCGGACAGGAAAAAATTCACCCCTCCACTTT. It encodes CASSPRTGKNSPLHF.

The chain is built from TRBV29-1 and TRBJ1-2, with TRBD1 matching over 7 bases. J was trimmed by 6 bases and V by 7 bases; bases with no gene match: 14. The CDR3 runs 14 residues. The germline V gene encodes CDR1 SQVTM and CDR2 ANQGSEA. Here the CDR3 reads CSAGDRNSFDGYTF. The DNA for the CDR3 is TGCAGCGCGGGGGACAGAAACTCCTTTGATGGCTACACCTTC.

The J gene is TRBJ1-2, the V gene TRBV7-9; weak D call: TRBD1 (5 bases). V lost 1 base, J lost 6 bases, and 9 bases lay in between. The germline CDR1 and CDR2 sequences are SEHNR and FQNEAQ (reference sequence). This CDR3 has 13 amino acids. CDR3 loop: CASSLGTYHGYTF. CDR3 coding DNA: TGTGCCAGCAGCTTAGGGACATATCATGGCTACACCTTC.

The rearrangement joins TRBV5-1 to TRBJ2-1, with 14 bases aligning to TRBD2. The J segment lost 8 bases and the V segment lost 4 bases, leaving 8 bases of the junction unmatched. The CDR3 consists of 16 residues. CDR1 and CDR2 (germline): SGHRS, YFSETQ. The CDR3 bases are TGCGCCAGCAGCCCAGGACTAGCGGGAGGAATCTATGAGCAGTTCTTC. It is translated as CASSPGLAGGIYEQFF.

V is TRBV9 and J is TRBJ2-1; 7 bases match TRBD2. CDR3 length equals 15 residues. Germline CDR1 SGDLS, CDR2 YYNGEE. V shed 0 bases, J shed 6 bases, and the junction held 6 bases outside the gene matches. The CDR3 DNA reads TGTGCCAGCAGCGTAGGGACTAGTTCGGGCAATGAGCAGTTCTTC. Protein sequence: CASSVGTSSGNEQFF.

As regards this clone: The CDR3 carries no conserved terminal phenylalanine or tryptophan, so it likely arises from a read error. Because the CDR3's place on the DNA is in doubt, the DNA is left out and the CDR3 is given as listed by TCRdb. The chain is built from TRBV7-9 and TRBJ2-7; TRBD2 was called by the table and not checked on the DNA. The CDR3 length equals 8 residues, ends included. Germline V gives CDR1 SEHNR, CDR2 FQNEAQ (reference sequence). The CDR3 sequence: CASSSLGS.

CDR3: CASSQYRTANPGANVLTF. The CDR3 coding sequence is TGCGCCAGCAGCCAATACAGGACGGCGAATCCTGGGGCCAACGTCCTGACTTTC. The chain is built from TRBV4-1 and TRBJ2-6; tentatively, D is TRBD1 (5 bases). The CDR3 is 18 amino acids. The V end lost 2 bases, the J end lost 2 bases, and 16 bases lay between the germline ends. The germline gives CDR1 MGHRA, CDR2 YSYEKL.

V gene TRBV24-1 combines with J gene TRBJ1-2, with 9 bases matching TRBD1. Germline V CDR1 and CDR2: KGHDR, SFDVKD. This CDR3 comprises 15 residues. The ends lost 7 bases at V and 7 bases at J; junction bases unmatched: 12. This chain's CDR3 is CATRPGQGKMGGYTF. The DNA for the CDR3 is TGTGCCACCAGACCAGGACAGGGGAAAATGGGTGGCTACACCTTC.

The chain couples TRBV6-4 to TRBJ2-5, with no clear D. Germline lookup yields CDR1 MRHNA and CDR2 SNTAGT. The CDR3 is made up of 14 amino acids. With 6 bases removed from V and 4 bases from J, the gap between germline ends came to 15 bases. The CDR3, as DNA: TGTGCCAGCAGGAGTGTTACTTCCCCAGAGACCCAGTACTTC. Translation: CASRSVTSPETQYF.